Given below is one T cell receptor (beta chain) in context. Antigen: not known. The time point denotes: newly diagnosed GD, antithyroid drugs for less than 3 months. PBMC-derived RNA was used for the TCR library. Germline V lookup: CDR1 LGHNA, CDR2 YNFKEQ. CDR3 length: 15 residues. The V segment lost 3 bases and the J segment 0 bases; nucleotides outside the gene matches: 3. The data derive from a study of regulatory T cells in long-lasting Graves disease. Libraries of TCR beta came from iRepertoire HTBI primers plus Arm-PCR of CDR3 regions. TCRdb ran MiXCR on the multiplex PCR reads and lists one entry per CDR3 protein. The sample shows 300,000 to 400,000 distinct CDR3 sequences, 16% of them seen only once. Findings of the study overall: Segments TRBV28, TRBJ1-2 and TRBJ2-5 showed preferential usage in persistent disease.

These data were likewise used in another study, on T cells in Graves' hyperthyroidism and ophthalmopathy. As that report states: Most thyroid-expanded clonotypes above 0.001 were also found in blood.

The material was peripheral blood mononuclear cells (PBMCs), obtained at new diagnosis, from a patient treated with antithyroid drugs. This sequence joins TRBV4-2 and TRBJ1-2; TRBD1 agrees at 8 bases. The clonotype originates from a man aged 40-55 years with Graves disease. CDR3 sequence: CASSQDRVSNYGYTF. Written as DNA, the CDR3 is TGTGCCAGCAGCCAGGACAGGGTCTCTAACTATGGCTACACCTTC.